This T cell receptor (beta chain) was recovered during a study of blood T cell repertoires in COVID-19. The assay was immunoSEQ multiplex PCR, and TCRdb's table has in-frame clones only and misses some. The sample consists of roughly 180,000 clones, 79% of them appearing once. This clone appeared a single time. V lost 4 bases, J lost 5 bases, and 27 bases lay in between. CDR1 and CDR2 from the germline V gene are SGHNT and YYREEE (reference sequence). CDR3 length equals 19 residues. This TCR came from an older woman with COVID-19, enrolled during active disease. The sequencing sample was made of peripheral blood. The V call is TRBV5-4, the J call TRBJ1-4; D possibly corresponds to TRBD1 (5 bases). CDR3 protein: CASSPSPGKGRGFNEKLFF. DNA for the CDR3: TGTGCCAGCAGCCCATCCCCTGGAAAGGGCCGGGGGTTCAATGAAAAACTGTTTTTT.